The 10 T cell receptor beta chains given below trace back to one sample, sequenced in a study of cytomegalovirus exposure and HLA in healthy donors. A multiplex PCR was run with 60 Vbeta primers and 13 Jbeta primers. Assay: immunoSEQ multiplex PCR; the TCRdb copy retains only in-frame clones and omits some. The sample includes about 140,000 clones, 75% seen only once; the top ten take around 3.4%. Sequencing was done on a sample of PBMCs. The receptors were gathered from a man aged 40-55 years in good health and CMV-seronegative.

This chain joins TRBV19 and TRBJ1-3; 8 bases map to TRBD1. Germline CDR1 reads LNHDA; CDR2 reads SQIVND (reference sequence). The CDR3 extends over 16 amino acids. The J segment lost 3 bases and the V segment lost 0 bases, leaving 4 bases of the junction unmatched. CDR3 region: CASSIDATGVGNTIYF. In nucleotides, the CDR3 is TGTGCCAGTAGTATAGACGCGACAGGGGTTGGAAACACCATATATTTT.

The chain uses TRBV7-9 and TRBJ1-6; unclear D gene. Per germline, CDR1 SEHNR and CDR2 FQNEAQ (reference sequence). This CDR3 comprises 16 residues. V was clipped by 5 bases and J by 7 bases, with 18 bases between them. The CDR3 reads CASSPLGERSNSPLHF. The CDR3 DNA reads as TGTGCCAGCAGCCCCCTCGGGGAAAGGAGCAATTCACCCCTCCACTTT.

The chain has TRBV29-1 and TRBJ2-1; tentatively, D is TRBD1 (6 bases). The CDR3 totals 12 residues. CDR1 is SQVTM, CDR2 ANQGSEA, per germline. V shed 7 bases and J shed 8 bases, with 15 bases lying between them. The CDR3 DNA sequence: TGCAGCGGTCGCCGGGACATCGATGAGCAGTTCTTC. Its translation: CSGRRDIDEQFF.

The table lists this clone with a few counts. The chain carries TRBV4-3 and TRBJ1-5, with D unclear. Deletions cut 0 bases from V and 7 bases from J, with 7 bases between. The CDR3 sequence is 13 residues long. Per the germline V gene, CDR1 is LGHNA and CDR2 is YSLEER. CDR3 protein: CASSQDNSQPQHF. The CDR3 bases are TGCGCCAGCAGCCAAGATAACAGCCAGCCCCAGCATTTT.

This clone was recorded a few times. The V gene is TRBV2, the J gene TRBJ2-7; tentatively, D is TRBD2 (5 bases). CDR1 and CDR2 from the germline V gene are SNHLY and FYNNEI. This CDR3 region has 14 residues. The V end lost 3 bases, the J end lost 5 bases, and 14 bases lay between the germline ends. This CDR3 is CASSDFGQEDEQYF. In nucleotides, the CDR3 is TGTGCCAGCAGTGATTTTGGGCAGGAGGACGAGCAGTACTTC.

The gene calls are TRBV7-8 and TRBJ2-3; TRBD2 aligns across 8 bases. Germline CDR1 and CDR2: SGHVS and FQNEAQ. With 2 bases clipped from V and 3 bases from J, the junction kept 13 bases outside the gene matches. The CDR3 has 18 amino acids. The CDR3 here is CASSLSPPRRGVTDTQYF. In DNA form, the CDR3 reads TGTGCCAGCAGCTTATCCCCCCCGAGGCGGGGGGTGACAGATACGCAGTATTTT.

The chain has TRBV7-3 and TRBJ1-2; TRBD1 agrees at 7 bases. V lost 2 bases, J lost 5 bases, and 17 bases stayed unmatched. CDR1 and CDR2 (germline): SGHTA, FQGTGA. The CDR3 loop spans 18 amino acids. The CDR3 loop is CASSLLPNAPGTDYGYTF. In DNA form, the CDR3 reads TGTGCCAGCAGCTTACTACCCAATGCTCCCGGGACAGATTATGGCTACACCTTC.

This clone was picked up a small number of times. The chain couples TRBV2 to TRBJ1-1; D gene uncertain. The CDR3 contains 12 residues. Germline loops: CDR1 SNHLY, CDR2 FYNNEI. V shed 4 bases and J shed 4 bases, with 7 bases lying between them. The CDR3 protein is CASSGYSTEAFF. The CDR3 DNA reads as TGTGCCAGCAGTGGCTATTCCACTGAAGCTTTCTTT.

This chain uses TRBV5-4 with TRBJ1-6; 10 bases agree with TRBD1. CDR1 is SGHNT, CDR2 YYREEE, per germline (reference sequence). The CDR3 covers 15 residues. Unmatched junction bases numbered 8, after V lost 4 bases and J lost 10 bases. CDR3: CASSPPGTGDSPLHF. The CDR3, as DNA: TGTGCCAGCAGCCCCCCCGGGACAGGGGACTCACCCCTCCACTTT.

Here the CDR3 reads CASSLRQGGTEAFF. The CDR3 nucleotides read TGTGCCAGCAGTCTCAGACAGGGAGGCACTGAAGCTTTCTTT. The chain has TRBV27 and TRBJ1-1; 7 bases fit TRBD1. The CDR3 has 14 amino acids. CDR1 is MNHEY, CDR2 SMNVEV, per germline (reference sequence). J was trimmed by 4 bases and V by 5 bases; bases with no gene match: 7.